The 18 T cell receptor beta chains listed next were all sequenced from one sample in a study of chemoradiotherapy in HPV16-positive cancers (dated by TCRdb to between 2022 and 2023). The library came from the immunoSEQ multiplex PCR assay. TCRdb stores this immuneACCESS table with in-frame sequences only. Part of the clones is absent; in the studies checked, under half of the shortfall reflects unresolved V genes, and no reason is known for the rest. Across this sample there are 30,000 to 40,000 clones, with 92% seen only once. Of the sample, approximately 3.6% is held by the ten largest clones. Sequences were derived from blood, sampled from a patient who underwent chemoradiotherapy. Receptor source: a human donor with HPV-associated anogenital cancer.

V is TRBV7-8 and J is TRBJ2-5; D is uncertain. Germline V gives CDR1 SGHVS, CDR2 FQNEAQ. The CDR3 loop spans 15 amino acids. V lost 1 base and J 0 bases, leaving 9 bases between the germline ends. The CDR3 loop reads CASSLGSAYQETQYF. CDR3 coding DNA: TGTGCCAGCAGCTTAGGATCAGCGTACCAAGAGACCCAGTACTTC.

This rearrangement joins TRBV18 to TRBJ1-2; 8 bases are a match to TRBD1. The CDR3 covers 12 residues. CDR1 is KGHSH and CDR2 is LQKENI in the germline V gene. The ends lost 4 bases at V and 6 bases at J; junction bases unmatched: 1. The CDR3 DNA reads TGTGCCAGCTCACGGACAGGGAATGGCTACACCTTC. Protein: CASSRTGNGYTF.

The chain links TRBV6-1 to TRBJ2-5; 10 nucleotides match TRBD2. This CDR3 has 15 amino acids. Germline V CDR1 and CDR2: MNHNS, SASEGT. Trimming removed 3 bases from V and 1 base from J; junction bases left unmatched: 2. The CDR3 region is CASSDLAGVQETQYF. For the CDR3, the DNA is TGTGCCAGCAGTGACCTAGCGGGAGTCCAAGAGACCCAGTACTTC.

This chain connects TRBV28 to TRBJ1-5, with 11 bases fitting TRBD1. The V and J ends lost 0 bases and 5 bases, in that order; junction bases with no gene match: 3. Per germline, CDR1 MDHEN and CDR2 SYDVKM. There are 16 residues in the CDR3. The CDR3 loop reads CASSLWGTGGDQPQHF. DNA for the CDR3: TGTGCCAGCAGTTTATGGGGGACAGGGGGGGATCAGCCCCAGCATTTT.

This sequence joins TRBV29-1 and TRBJ2-7; 11 bases line up with TRBD1. This CDR3 has 14 residues. Germline V gives CDR1 SQVTM, CDR2 ANQGSEA. V shed 6 bases and J 7 bases; nucleotides not matched to a gene: 11. The CDR3 reads CSVPGGTGGSEQYF. CDR3 in DNA: TGCAGCGTCCCCGGGGGGACAGGGGGGAGTGAGCAGTACTTC.

V usage is TRBV4-2 and J usage is TRBJ2-3; tentatively, D is TRBD1 or TRBD2 (6 bases each). The V end lost 2 bases, the J end lost 4 bases, and 16 bases lay between the germline ends. CDR1 LGHNA and CDR2 YNFKEQ come from the germline V gene. The CDR3 spans 16 residues. The CDR3 DNA sequence: TGTGCCAGCAGCCAAACAACAGGGTGGGAGGCAGATACGCAGTATTTT. The encoded protein is CASSQTTGWEADTQYF.

The chain uses TRBV30 and TRBJ1-4; 7 bases are shared with TRBD1. CDR3 length equals 14 residues. Germline-derived CDR1 and CDR2 are GTSNPN and SVGIG (reference sequence). Trimming at V came to 4 bases and at J to 4 bases, leaving 6 bases not matched to a gene. The CDR3 nucleotides are TGTGCCTGGAACGGGGACAGAAGTAATGAAAAACTGTTTTTT. As protein: CAWNGDRSNEKLFF.

This sequence joins TRBV20-1 and TRBJ2-7; D not certain. This CDR3 is built from 11 residues. Germline loops: CDR1 DFQATT, CDR2 SNEGSKA (reference sequence). The V end lost 3 bases, the J end lost 9 bases, and 12 bases lay between the germline ends. The CDR3 DNA reads as TGCAGTGCTAGTCTCATCGGTCCGCAGTACTTC. It is translated as CSASLIGPQYF.

V gene TRBV5-4 combines with J gene TRBJ1-1; tentative D call: TRBD1 (5 bases). V was cut by 2 bases and J by 6 bases, with 17 bases left in between. Germline loops: CDR1 SGHNT, CDR2 YYREEE (reference sequence). The CDR3 is 15 residues long. The CDR3 loop is CASSFGGRIRSEAFF. CDR3 in DNA: TGTGCCAGCAGCTTCGGGGGTCGGATTAGGTCTGAAGCTTTCTTT. The whole variable domain, filled in from reference TRBV5-4 and TRBJ1-1, reads ETGVTQSPTHLIKTRGQQVTLRCSSQSGHNTVSWYQQALGQGPQFIFQYYREEENGRGNFPPRFSGLQFPNYSSELNVNALELDDSALYLCASSFGGRIRSEAFFGQGTRLTVV.

The V gene is TRBV18, the J gene TRBJ1-1; TRBD1 aligns across 11 bases. The length of the CDR3 is 17 residues. Unmatched junction bases numbered 9, after V lost 4 bases and J lost 2 bases. Germline V gene lookup returns CDR1 KGHSH and CDR2 LQKENI. The CDR3 DNA sequence: TGTGCCAGCTCACAGGACGGACAGGGGGCCGGAAACACTGAAGCTTTCTTT. Its protein is CASSQDGQGAGNTEAFF. Full variable domain (remainder filled in from reference TRBV18 and TRBJ1-1): NAGVMQNPRHLVRRRGQEARLRCSPMKGHSHVYWYRQLPEEGLKFMVYLQKENIIDESGMPKERFSAEFPKEGPSILRIQQVVRGDSAAYFCASSQDGQGAGNTEAFFGQGTRLTVV.

V gene TRBV9 combines with J gene TRBJ2-2, with 7 bases aligning to TRBD2. The CDR3 spans 18 residues. Germline assignment: CDR1 SGDLS and CDR2 YYNGEE. Trimming cost V 0 bases and J 5 bases; bases outside gene matches: 13. The CDR3 protein is CASSVDGTKAKQTGELFF. The CDR3 nucleotides are TGTGCCAGCAGCGTAGATGGGACTAAGGCCAAACAAACCGGGGAGCTGTTTTTT.

This clone occurred once. This chain links TRBV11-2 with TRBJ2-7, with a weak D call TRBD2 (5 bases). CDR1 is SGHAT and CDR2 is FQNNGV in the germline V gene. The CDR3 has 13 residues. V lost 1 base and J lost 3, with 7 bases in between. Here the CDR3 DNA reads TGTGCCAGCAGCTTAGGCCGGGGCTACGAGCAGTACTTC. It codes for CASSLGRGYEQYF.

As for this clone: One end of the junction varies from germline; a read error may be responsible. The V and J genes are TRBV2 and TRBJ2-5, with D uncertain. CDR1 is SNHLY, CDR2 FYNNEI, per germline. The CDR3 is 10 residues long. DNA of the CDR3: TGTGCCAGCAGAGAAGAGACCCAGTACTTC. It yields the protein CASREETQYF.

This chain connects TRBV19 to TRBJ2-1; no clear D gene. This CDR3 has 14 amino acids. Trimming shortened V by 3 bases and J by 7 bases, and 13 bases separated the two germline ends. The V gene's germline CDR1 is LNHDA and CDR2 SQIVND (reference sequence). CDR3 sequence (DNA): TGTGCCAGTAGTATGGGCCCCGTGTGGAATGAGCAGTTCTTC. It specifies CASSMGPVWNEQFF.

The chain combines TRBV10-3 with TRBJ2-7; 8 nucleotides align to TRBD1. Germline CDR1 and CDR2: ENHRY and SYGVKD. The CDR3 is 17 residues long. V was pared by 1 base and J by 2 bases, with 10 bases of the junction left unmatched. The DNA of the CDR3 is TGTGCCATCAGTGAGTTACGAGGACAGGGAAAAACCTACGAGCAGTACTTC. The encoded protein is CAISELRGQGKTYEQYF.

Only one count was recorded for this clone. This chain joins TRBV15 and TRBJ2-7; TRBD1 agrees at 7 bases. The CDR3 is 15 amino acids. Germline V gives CDR1 LNHNV, CDR2 YYDKDF (reference sequence). With 1 base clipped from V and 2 bases from J, the junction kept 5 bases outside the gene matches. CDR3 coding DNA: TGTGCCACCAGCAGAGGCGACAGGGTCCCCTACGAGCAGTACTTC. Protein product: CATSRGDRVPYEQYF.

This sequence joins TRBV7-9 and TRBJ2-1, with D possibly matching TRBD2 (7 bases). Between the trimmed V and J ends, which lost 2 bases and 1 base, there was a span of 12 bases. The CDR3 covers 16 residues. In germline, CDR1 is SEHNR, CDR2 FQNEAQ (reference sequence). The CDR3 DNA reads as TGTGCCAGCAGCTTATGGGGGGGCCGGTCCTACAATGAGCAGTTCTTC. It translates to CASSLWGGRSYNEQFF.

The chain employs TRBV7-9 and TRBJ2-5; 9 bases fit TRBD1. Matching the DNA end better, TRBJ2-7 makes the J call doubtful. The CDR3 is made up of 12 amino acids. The germline CDR1 and CDR2 sequences are SEHNR and FQNEAQ (reference sequence). CDR3 bases: TGTGCGAGCCGACAGGGGGCCTACGAGCAGTACTTC. It specifies CASRQGAYEQYF.